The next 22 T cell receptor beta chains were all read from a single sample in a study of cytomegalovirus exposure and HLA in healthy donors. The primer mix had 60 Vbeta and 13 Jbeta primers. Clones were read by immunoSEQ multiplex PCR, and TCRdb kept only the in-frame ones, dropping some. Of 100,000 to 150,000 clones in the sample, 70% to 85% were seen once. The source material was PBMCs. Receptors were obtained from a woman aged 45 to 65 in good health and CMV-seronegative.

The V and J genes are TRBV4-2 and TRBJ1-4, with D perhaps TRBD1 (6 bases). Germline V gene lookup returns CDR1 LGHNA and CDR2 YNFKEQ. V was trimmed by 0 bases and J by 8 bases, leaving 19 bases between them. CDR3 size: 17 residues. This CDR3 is CASSQELGTRGGEKLFF. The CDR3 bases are TGTGCCAGCAGCCAAGAGCTCGGAACCAGGGGAGGGGAAAAACTGTTTTTT.

CDR3 bases: TGTGCCAGTAGTCGGCCGGGAGCGAGGCAAGAGACCCAGTACTTC. This codes for CASSRPGARQETQYF. The chain recombines TRBV19 with TRBJ2-5, with D perhaps TRBD2 (6 bases). This CDR3 comprises 15 residues. Germline CDR1 and CDR2: LNHDA and SQIVND (reference sequence). V lost 5 bases and J 2 bases, leaving 15 bases between the germline ends.

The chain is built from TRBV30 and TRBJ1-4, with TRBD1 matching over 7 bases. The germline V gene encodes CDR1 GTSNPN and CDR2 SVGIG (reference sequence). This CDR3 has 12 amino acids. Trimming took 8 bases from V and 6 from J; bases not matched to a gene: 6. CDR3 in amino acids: CAVQGLDEKLFF. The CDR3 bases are TGTGCCGTACAGGGGTTAGATGAAAAACTGTTTTTT.

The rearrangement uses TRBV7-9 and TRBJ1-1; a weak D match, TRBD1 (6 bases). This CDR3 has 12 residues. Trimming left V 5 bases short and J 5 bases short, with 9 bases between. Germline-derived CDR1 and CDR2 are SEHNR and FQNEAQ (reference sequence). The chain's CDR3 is CASSLRGTEAFF. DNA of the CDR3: TGTGCCAGCAGCCTCAGGGGAACTGAAGCTTTCTTT.

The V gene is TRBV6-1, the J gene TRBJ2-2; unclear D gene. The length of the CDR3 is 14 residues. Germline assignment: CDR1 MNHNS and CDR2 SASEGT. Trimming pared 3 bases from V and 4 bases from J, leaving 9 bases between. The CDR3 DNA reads TGTGCCAGCAGTGACAGGCTTGGCACCGGGGAGCTGTTTTTT. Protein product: CASSDRLGTGELFF.

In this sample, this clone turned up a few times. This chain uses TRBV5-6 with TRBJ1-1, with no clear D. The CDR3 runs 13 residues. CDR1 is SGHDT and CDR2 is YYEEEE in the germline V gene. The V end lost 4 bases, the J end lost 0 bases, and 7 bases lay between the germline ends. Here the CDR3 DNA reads TGTGCCAGCAGCGCAGACATGAACACTGAAGCTTTCTTT. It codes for CASSADMNTEAFF.

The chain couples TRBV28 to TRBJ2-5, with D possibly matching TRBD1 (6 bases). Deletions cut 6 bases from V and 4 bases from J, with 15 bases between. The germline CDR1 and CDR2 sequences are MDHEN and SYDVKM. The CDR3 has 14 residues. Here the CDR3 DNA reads TGTGCCAGCAGGGCTTTGGGGGCCAGAGAGACCCAGTACTTC. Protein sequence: CASRALGARETQYF. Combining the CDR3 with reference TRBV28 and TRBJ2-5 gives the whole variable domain DVKVTQSSRYLVKRTGEKVFLECVQDMDHENMFWYRQDPGLGLRLIYFSYDVKMKEKGDIPEGYSVSREKKERFSLILESASTNQTSMYLCASRALGARETQYFGPGTRLLVL.

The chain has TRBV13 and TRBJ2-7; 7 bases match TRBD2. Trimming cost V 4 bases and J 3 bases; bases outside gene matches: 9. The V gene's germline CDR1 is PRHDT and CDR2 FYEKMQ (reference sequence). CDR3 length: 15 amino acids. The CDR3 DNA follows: TGTGCCAGCAGCTCTGCGGGAGAGGGCAGCTACGAGCAGTACTTC. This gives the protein CASSSAGEGSYEQYF.

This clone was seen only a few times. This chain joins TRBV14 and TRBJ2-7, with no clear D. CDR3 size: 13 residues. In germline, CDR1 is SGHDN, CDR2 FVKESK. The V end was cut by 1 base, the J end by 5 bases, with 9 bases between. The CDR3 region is CASSQVGEDEQYF. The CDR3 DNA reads TGTGCCAGCAGCCAAGTTGGCGAGGACGAGCAGTACTTC.

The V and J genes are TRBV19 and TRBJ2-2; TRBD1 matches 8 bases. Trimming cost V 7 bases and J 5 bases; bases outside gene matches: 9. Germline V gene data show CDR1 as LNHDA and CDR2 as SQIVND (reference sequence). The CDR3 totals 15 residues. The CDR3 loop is CASILTGGWTGELFF. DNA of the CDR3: TGTGCCAGTATTCTTACAGGGGGTTGGACCGGGGAGCTGTTTTTT.

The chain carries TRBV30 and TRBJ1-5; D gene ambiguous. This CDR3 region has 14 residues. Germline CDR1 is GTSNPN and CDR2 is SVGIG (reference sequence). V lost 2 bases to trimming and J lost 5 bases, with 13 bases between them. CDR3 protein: CAWSWGEGDQPQHF. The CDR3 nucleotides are TGTGCCTGGAGTTGGGGAGAGGGCGATCAGCCCCAGCATTTT.

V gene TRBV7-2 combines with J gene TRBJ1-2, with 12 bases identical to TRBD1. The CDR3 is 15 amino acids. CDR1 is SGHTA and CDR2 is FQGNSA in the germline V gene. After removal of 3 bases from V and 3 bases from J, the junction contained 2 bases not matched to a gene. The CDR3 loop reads CASSFGTGGDYGYTF. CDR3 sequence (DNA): TGTGCCAGCAGCTTCGGGACAGGGGGCGACTATGGCTACACCTTC.

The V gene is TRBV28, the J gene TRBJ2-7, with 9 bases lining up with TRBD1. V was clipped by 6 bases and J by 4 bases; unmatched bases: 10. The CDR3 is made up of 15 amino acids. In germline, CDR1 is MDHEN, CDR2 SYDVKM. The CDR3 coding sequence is TGTGCCAGCAGCCGGCCGGGACAGGGTAGGTACGAGCAGTACTTC. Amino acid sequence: CASSRPGQGRYEQYF.

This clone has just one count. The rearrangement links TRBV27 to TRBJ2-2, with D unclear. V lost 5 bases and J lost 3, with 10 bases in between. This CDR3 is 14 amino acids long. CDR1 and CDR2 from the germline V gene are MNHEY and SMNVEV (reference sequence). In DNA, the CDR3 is TGTGCCAGCAGTCTTTCTTCCTACACCGGGGAGCTGTTTTTT. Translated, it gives CASSLSSYTGELFF.

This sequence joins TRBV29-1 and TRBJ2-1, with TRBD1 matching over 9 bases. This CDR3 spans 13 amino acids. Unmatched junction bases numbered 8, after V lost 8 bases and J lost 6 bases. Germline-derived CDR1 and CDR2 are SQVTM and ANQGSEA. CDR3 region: CSTGGTGSNEQFF. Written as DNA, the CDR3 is TGCAGCACCGGGGGGACAGGGAGCAATGAGCAGTTCTTC.

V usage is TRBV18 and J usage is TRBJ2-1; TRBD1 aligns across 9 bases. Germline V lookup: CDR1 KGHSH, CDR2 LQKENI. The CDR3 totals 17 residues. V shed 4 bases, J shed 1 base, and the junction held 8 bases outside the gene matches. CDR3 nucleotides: TGTGCCAGCTCACTATCCTACAGGGGGCTATCCTACAATGAGCAGTTCTTC. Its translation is CASSLSYRGLSYNEQFF.

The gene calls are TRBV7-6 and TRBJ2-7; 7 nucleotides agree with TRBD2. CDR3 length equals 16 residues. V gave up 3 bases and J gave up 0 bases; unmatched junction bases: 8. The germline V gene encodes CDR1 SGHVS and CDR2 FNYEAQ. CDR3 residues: CASSFAGANSSYEQYF. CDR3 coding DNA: TGTGCCAGCAGCTTTGCGGGAGCTAATAGCTCCTACGAGCAGTACTTC.

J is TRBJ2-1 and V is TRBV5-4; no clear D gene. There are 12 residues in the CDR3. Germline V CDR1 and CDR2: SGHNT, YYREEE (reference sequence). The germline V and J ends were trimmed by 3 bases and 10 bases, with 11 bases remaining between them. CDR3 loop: CASSSFREEQFF. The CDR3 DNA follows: TGTGCCAGCAGCTCGTTTAGAGAGGAGCAGTTCTTC.

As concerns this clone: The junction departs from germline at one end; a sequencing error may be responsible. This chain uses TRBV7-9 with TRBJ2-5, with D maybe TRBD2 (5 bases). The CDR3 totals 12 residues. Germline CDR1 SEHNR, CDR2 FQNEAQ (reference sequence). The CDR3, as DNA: TGTTCCAGCAGCTTAGTAGCGGAGACCCAGTACTTC. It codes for CSSSLVAETQYF. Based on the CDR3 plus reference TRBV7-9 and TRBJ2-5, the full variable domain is DTGVSQNPRHKITKRGQNVTFRCDPISEHNRLYWYRQTLGQGPEFLTYFQNEAQLEKSRLLSDRFSAERPKGSFSTLEIQRTEQGDSAMYLCSSSLVAETQYFGPGTRLLVL.

The CDR3 region has the DNA TGTGCCAGCAGTTTAACGGGGGACGGGGGTAGCTCCTACAATGAGCAGTTCTTC. It yields the protein CASSLTGDGGSSYNEQFF. This chain uses TRBV28 with TRBJ2-1; tentative D call: TRBD2 (6 bases). CDR3 size: 18 residues. Germline V gene lookup returns CDR1 MDHEN and CDR2 SYDVKM. Trimming removed 2 bases from V and 0 bases from J, with 17 bases in between.

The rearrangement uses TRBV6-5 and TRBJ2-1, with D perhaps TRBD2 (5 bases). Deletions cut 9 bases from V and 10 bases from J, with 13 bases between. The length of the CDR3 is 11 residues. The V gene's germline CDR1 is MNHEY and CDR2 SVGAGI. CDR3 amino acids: CASHGMEEQFF. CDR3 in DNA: TGTGCCAGTCACGGGATGGAGGAGCAGTTCTTC.

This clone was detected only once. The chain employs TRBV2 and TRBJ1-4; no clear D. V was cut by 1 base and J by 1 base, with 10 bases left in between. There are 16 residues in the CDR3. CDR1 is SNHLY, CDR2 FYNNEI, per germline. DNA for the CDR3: TGTGCCAGCAGTGAAGTGACATCAGGAACTAATGAAAAACTGTTTTTT. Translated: CASSEVTSGTNEKLFF.